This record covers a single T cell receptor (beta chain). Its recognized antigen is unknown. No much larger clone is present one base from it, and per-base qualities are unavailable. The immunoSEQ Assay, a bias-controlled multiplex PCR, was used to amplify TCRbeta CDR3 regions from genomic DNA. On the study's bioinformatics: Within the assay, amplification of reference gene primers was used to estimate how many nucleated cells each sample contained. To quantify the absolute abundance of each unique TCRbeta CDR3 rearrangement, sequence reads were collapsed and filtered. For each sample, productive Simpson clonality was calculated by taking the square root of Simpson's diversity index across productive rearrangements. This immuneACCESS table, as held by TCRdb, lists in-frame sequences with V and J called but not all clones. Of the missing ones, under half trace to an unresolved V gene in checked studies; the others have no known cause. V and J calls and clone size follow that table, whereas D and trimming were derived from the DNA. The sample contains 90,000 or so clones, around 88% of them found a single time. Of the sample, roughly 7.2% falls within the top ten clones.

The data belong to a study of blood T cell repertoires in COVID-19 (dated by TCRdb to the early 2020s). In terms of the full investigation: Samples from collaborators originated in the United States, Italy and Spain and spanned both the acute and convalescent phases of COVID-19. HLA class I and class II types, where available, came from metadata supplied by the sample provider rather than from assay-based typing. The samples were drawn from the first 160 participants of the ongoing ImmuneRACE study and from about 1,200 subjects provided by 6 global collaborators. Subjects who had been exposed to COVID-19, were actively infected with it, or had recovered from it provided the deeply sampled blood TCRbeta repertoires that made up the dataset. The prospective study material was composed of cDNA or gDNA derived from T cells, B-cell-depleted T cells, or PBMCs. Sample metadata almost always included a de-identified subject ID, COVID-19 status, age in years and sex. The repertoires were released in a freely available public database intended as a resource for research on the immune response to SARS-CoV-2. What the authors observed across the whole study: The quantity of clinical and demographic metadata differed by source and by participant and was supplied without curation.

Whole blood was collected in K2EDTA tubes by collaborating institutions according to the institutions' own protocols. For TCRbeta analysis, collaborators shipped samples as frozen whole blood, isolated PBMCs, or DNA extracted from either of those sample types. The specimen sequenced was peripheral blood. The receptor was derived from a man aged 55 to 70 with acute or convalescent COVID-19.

The CDR3 has the sequence CATSIRNEQFF. The base sequence is TGTGCCACCAGTATTAGAAATGAGCAGTTCTTC. The chain is made from TRBV24-1 and TRBJ2-1; no D gene can be assigned with confidence. The germline V gene yields KGHDR for CDR1 and SFDVKD for CDR2. The junction shows trimming of 6 bases on V and 7 bases on J, plus 6 bases between the germline ends. The CDR3 covers 11 residues, taking in both the cysteine and the phenylalanine. The sequence is cut down to CDR3 DNA, 33 bases in frame from base 1.